This TCR beta chain was identified in a study of T cell repertoires in cytomegalovirus infection. Study at large: CMV infection together with matching HLA type was indicated by public TCR beta signatures.

Points on this clonotype: Its antigen is currently unknown.

MiXCR, applied by TCRdb to the reads, yields one record per CDR3 protein. Altogether approximately 590,000 distinct CDR3 sequences are present, around 40% being singletons, with the ten largest covering around 48%. The source is a human donor in good health (CMV status not recorded). Some clones in this sample may be carry-over from other donors' samples. Sequences were derived from cultured PBMCs, sampled from culture after CMV antigen stimulation.

The CDR3 loop reads CASSLSPWDNEQFF. The CDR3 region has the DNA TGTGCCAGCAGCTTAAGTCCGTGGGACAATGAGCAGTTCTTC. The rearrangement links TRBV11-3 to TRBJ2-1, with no clear D. The length of the CDR3 is 14 residues. Per the germline V gene, CDR1 is SGHNT and CDR2 is YENEEA. V was trimmed by 2 bases and J by 5 bases, leaving 10 bases between them.